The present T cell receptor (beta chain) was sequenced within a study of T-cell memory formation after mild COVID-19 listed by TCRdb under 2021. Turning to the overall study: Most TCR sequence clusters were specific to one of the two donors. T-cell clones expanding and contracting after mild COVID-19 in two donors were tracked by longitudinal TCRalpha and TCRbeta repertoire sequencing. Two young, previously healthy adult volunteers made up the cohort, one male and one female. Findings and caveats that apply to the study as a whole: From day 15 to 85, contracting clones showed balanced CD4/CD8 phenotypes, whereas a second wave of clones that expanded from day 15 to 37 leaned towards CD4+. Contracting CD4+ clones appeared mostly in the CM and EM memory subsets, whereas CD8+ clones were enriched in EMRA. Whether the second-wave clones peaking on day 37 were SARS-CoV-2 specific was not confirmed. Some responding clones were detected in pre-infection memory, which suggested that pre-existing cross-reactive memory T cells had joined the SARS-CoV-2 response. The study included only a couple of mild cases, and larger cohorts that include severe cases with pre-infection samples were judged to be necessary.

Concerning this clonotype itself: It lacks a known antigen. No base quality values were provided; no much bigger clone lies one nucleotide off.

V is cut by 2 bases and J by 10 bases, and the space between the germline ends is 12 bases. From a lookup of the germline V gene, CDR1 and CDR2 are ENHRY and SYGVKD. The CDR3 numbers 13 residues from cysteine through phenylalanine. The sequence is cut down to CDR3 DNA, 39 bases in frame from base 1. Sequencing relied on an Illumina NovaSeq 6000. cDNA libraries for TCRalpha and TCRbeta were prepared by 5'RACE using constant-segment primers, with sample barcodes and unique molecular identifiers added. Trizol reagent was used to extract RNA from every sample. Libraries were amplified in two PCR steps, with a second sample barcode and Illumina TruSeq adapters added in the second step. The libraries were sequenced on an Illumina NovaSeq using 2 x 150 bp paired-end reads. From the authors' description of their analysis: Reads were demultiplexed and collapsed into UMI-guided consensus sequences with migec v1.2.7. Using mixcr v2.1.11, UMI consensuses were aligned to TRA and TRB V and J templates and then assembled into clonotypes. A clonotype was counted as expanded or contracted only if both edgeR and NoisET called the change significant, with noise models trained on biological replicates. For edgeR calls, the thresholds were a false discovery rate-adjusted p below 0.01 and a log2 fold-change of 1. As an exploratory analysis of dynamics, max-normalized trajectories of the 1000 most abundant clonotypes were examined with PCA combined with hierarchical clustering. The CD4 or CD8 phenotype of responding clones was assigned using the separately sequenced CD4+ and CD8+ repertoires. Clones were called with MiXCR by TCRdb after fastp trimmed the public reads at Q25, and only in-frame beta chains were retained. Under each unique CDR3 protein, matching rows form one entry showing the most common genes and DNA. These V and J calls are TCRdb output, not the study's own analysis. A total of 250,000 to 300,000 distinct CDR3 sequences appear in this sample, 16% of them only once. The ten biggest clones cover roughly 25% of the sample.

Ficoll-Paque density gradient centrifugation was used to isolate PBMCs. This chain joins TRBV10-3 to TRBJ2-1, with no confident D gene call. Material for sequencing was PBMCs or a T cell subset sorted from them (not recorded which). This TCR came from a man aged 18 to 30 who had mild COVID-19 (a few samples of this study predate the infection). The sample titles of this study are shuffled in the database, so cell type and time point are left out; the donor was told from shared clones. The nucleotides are TGTGCCATCAGTGAGGGTCAGCCTACCGAGCAGTTCTTC. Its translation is CAISEGQPTEQFF.